This T cell receptor beta chain stems from a study of T cells after yellow fever vaccination. Study-wide results and limits: Overlap between CD4 and CD8 compartments was detected for a small share of clonotypes. The secondary response was weaker but peaked faster, day 5 versus 15.

Template-switching 5'RACE yielded the TCR cDNA; a universal primer site and UMIs were added in the process. MiXCR was run by TCRdb on the 5' RACE reads, yielding one entry per CDR3 protein. The table lists around 350,000 distinct CDR3 sequences, roughly 11% of them singletons. This clonotype was seen many times. What it binds is unknown. V shed 2 bases and J shed 4 bases, with 11 bases lying between them. The CDR3 length is 14 residues. Germline CDR1 reads MGHRA; CDR2 reads YSYEKL. This sequence originates from a man younger than 35 who received the YFV17D yellow fever vaccine. Sequences were derived from PBMCs, sampled on the day of the first yellow fever vaccination. This chain uses TRBV4-1 with TRBJ1-1; possible D gene TRBD1, 5 bases. The CDR3 loop is CASSQPTGGTEAFF. CDR3 bases: TGCGCCAGCAGCCAACCGACGGGGGGCACTGAAGCTTTCTTT.